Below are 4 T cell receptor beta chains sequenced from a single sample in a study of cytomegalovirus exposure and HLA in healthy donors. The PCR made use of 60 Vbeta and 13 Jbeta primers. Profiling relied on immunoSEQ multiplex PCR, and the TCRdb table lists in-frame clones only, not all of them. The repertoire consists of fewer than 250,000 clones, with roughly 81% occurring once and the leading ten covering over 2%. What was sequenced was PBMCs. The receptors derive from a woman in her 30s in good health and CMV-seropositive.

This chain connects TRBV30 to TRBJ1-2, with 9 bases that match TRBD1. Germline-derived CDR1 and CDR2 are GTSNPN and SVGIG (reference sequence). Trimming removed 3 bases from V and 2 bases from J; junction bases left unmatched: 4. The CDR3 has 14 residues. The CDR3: CAWSIGTGNYGYTF. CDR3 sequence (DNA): TGTGCCTGGAGCATCGGGACAGGGAACTATGGCTACACCTTC.

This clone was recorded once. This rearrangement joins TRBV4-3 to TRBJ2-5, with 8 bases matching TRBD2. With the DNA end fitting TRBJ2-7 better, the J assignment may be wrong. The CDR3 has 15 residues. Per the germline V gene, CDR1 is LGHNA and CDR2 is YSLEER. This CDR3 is CASSQALAESYEQYF. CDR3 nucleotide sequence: TGCGCCAGCAGCCAAGCACTAGCGGAGTCCTACGAGCAGTACTTC.

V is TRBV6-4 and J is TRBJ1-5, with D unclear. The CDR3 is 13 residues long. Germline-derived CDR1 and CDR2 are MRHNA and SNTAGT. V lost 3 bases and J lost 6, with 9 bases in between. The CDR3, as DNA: TGTGCCAGCAGTGAGGGTAGAGGTCAGCCCCAGCATTTT. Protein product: CASSEGRGQPQHF.

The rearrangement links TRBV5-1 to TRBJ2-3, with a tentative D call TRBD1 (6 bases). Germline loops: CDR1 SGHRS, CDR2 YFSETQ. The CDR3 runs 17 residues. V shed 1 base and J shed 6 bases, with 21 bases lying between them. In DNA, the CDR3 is TGCGCCAGCAGCTTGTTCTACAGGGTGGCGGTCTCGGATACGCAGTATTTT. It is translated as CASSLFYRVAVSDTQYF.